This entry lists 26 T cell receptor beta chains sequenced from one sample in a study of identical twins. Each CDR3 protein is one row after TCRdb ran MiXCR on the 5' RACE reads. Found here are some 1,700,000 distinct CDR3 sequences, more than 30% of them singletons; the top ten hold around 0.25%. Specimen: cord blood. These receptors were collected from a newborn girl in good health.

CDR3 loop: CSATYSGDTQYF. In nucleotides, the CDR3 is TGCAGTGCCACGTATAGCGGGGATACGCAGTATTTT. V is TRBV20-1 and J is TRBJ2-3; TRBD2 agrees at 7 bases. V lost 6 bases and J lost 6; bases outside the gene matches: 6. Looked up from germline, CDR1 is DFQATT and CDR2 is SNEGSKA (reference sequence). CDR3 size: 12 residues.

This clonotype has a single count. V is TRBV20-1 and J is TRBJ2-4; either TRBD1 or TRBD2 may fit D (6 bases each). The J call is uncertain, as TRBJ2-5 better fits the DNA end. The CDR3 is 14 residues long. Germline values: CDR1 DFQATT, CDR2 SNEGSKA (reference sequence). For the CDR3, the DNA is TGCAGTGCTTCTAGAAGGGGGGCGGGGGAGACCCAGTACTTC. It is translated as CSASRRGAGETQYF.

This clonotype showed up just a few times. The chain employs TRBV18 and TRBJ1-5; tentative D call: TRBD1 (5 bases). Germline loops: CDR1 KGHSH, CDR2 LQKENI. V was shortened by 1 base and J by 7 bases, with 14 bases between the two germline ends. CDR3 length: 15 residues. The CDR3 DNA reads TGTGCCAGCTCACCACGGGCGACGGGGGTGCAGCCCCAGCATTTT. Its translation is CASSPRATGVQPQHF.

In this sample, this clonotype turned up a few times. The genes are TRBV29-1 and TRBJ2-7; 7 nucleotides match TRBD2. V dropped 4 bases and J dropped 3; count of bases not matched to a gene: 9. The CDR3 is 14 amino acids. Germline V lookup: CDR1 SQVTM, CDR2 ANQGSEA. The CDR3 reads CSVGQASGVYEQYF. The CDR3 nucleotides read TGCAGCGTTGGTCAGGCTAGCGGCGTCTACGAGCAGTACTTC.

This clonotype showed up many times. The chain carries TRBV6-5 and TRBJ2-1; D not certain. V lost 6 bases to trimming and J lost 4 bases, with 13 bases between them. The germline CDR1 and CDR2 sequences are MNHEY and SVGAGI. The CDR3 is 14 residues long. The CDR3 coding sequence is TGTGCCAGCAGCTTCGAGAGTTCTTACAATGAGCAGTTCTTC. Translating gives CASSFESSYNEQFF.

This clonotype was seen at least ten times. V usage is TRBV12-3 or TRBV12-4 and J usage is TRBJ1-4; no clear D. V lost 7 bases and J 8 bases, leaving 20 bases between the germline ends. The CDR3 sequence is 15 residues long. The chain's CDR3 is CASKMTSGSKEKLFF. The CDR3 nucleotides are TGTGCCAGCAAGATGACATCCGGAAGCAAGGAAAAACTGTTTTTT.

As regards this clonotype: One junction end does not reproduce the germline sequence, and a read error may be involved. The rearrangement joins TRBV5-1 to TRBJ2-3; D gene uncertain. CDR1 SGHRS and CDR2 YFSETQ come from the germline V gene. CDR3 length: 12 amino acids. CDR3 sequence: CASSYSTDTRYF. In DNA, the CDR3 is TGCGCCAGCAGCTACAGCACAGATACGCGGTATTTT.

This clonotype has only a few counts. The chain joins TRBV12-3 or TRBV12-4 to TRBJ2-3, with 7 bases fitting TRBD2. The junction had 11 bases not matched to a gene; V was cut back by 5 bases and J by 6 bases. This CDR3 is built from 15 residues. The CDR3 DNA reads TGTGCCAGCAGTCCCTCCAGACTAGCCTCGGATACGCAGTATTTT. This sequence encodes CASSPSRLASDTQYF.

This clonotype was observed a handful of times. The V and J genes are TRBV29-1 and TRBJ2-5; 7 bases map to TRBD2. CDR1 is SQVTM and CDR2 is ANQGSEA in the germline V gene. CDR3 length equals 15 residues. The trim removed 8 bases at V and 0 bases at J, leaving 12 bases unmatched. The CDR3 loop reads CSLGGSGAYQETQYF. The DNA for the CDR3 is TGCAGCCTGGGGGGGAGCGGGGCGTACCAAGAGACCCAGTACTTC.

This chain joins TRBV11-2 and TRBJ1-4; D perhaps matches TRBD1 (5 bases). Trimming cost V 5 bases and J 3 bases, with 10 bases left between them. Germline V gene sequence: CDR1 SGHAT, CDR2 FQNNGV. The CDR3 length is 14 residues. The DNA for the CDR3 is TGTGCCAGCAGCGGCGGGGGGGCTAATGAAAAACTGTTTTTT. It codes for CASSGGGANEKLFF.

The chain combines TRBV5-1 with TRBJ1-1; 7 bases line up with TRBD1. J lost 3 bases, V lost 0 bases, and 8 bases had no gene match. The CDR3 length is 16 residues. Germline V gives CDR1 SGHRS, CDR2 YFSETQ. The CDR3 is CASSLERGREDTEAFF. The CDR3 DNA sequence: TGCGCCAGCAGCTTGGAGAGGGGGCGAGAGGACACTGAAGCTTTCTTT.

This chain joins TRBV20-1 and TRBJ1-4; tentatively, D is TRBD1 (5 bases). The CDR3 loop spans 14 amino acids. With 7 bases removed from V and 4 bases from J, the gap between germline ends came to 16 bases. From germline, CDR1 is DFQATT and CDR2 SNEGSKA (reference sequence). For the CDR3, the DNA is TGCAGTGGAGGGGCGGGACGCCTTAATGAAAAACTGTTTTTT. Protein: CSGGAGRLNEKLFF.

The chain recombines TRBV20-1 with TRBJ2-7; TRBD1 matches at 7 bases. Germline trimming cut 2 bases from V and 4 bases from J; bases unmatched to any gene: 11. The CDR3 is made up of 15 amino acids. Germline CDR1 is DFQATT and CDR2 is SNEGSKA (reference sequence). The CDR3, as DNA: TGCAGTGCTAGACCAGTCACAGGGGTCCGATACGAGCAGTACTTC. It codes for CSARPVTGVRYEQYF.

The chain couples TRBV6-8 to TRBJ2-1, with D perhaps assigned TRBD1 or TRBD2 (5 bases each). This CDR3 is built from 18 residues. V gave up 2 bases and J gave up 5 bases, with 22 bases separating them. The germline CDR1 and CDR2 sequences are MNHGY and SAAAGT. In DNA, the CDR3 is TGTGCCAGCAGTTACCTTCGAGTTCAGGGTGTGGAGGACAATGAGCAGTTCTTC. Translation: CASSYLRVQGVEDNEQFF.

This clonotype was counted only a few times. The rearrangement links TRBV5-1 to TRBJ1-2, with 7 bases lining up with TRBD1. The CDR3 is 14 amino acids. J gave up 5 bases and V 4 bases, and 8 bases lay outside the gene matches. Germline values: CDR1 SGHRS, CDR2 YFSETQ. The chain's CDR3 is CASSPGTAVYGYTF. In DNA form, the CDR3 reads TGCGCCAGCAGCCCCGGGACAGCCGTTTATGGCTACACCTTC.

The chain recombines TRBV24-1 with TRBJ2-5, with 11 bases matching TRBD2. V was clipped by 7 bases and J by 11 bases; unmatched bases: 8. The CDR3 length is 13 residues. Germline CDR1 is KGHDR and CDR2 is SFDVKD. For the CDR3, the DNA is TGTGCCACCAGAGGGACTAGCGGTTCGGAGCAGTACTTC. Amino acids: CATRGTSGSEQYF.

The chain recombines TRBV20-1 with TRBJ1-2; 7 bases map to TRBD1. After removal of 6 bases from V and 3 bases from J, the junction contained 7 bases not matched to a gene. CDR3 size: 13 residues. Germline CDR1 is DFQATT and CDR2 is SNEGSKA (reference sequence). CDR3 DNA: TGCAGTGCCCCACAGGGGAACGACTATGGCTACACCTTC. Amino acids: CSAPQGNDYGYTF.

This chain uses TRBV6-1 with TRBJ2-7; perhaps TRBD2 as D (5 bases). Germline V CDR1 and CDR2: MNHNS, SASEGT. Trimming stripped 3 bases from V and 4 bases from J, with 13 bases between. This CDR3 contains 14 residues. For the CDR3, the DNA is TGTGCCAGCAGTGAGGTTGAGGGTCTATACGAGCAGTACTTC. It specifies CASSEVEGLYEQYF.

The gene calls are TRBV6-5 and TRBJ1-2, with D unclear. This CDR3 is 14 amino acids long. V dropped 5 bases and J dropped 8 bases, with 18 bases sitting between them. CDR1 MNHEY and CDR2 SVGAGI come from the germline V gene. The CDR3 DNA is TGTGCCAGCAGTCCCTCGACTGTCCTGGTCGGCTACACCTTC. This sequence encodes CASSPSTVLVGYTF.

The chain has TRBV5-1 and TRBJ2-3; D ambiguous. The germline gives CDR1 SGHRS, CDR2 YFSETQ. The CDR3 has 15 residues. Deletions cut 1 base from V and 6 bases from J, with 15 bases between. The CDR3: CASSLTESRSDTQYF. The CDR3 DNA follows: TGCGCCAGCAGCTTGACGGAAAGCCGGTCGGATACGCAGTATTTT.

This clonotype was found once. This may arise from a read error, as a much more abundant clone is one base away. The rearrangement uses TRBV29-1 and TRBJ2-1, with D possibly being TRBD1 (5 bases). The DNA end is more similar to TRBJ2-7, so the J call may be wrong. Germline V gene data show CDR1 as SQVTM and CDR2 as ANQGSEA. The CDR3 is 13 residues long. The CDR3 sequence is CSVDLDSYNEQYF. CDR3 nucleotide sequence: TGCAGCGTTGACCTAGACAGCTACAATGAGCAGTACTTC.

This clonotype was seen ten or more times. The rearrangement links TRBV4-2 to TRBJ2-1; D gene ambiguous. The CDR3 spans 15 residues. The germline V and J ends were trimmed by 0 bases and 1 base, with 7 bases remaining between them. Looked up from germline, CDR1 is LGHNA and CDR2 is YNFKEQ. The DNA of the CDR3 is TGTGCCAGCAGCCAAGAGGGTGTTTCCTACAATGAGCAGTTCTTC. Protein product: CASSQEGVSYNEQFF.

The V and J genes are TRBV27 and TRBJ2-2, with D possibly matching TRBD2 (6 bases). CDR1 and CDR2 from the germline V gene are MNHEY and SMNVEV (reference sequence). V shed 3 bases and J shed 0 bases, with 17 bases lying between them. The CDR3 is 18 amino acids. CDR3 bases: TGTGCCAGCAGTTTCGAGGGGACTTACAGCGCGAACACCGGGGAGCTGTTTTTT. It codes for CASSFEGTYSANTGELFF.

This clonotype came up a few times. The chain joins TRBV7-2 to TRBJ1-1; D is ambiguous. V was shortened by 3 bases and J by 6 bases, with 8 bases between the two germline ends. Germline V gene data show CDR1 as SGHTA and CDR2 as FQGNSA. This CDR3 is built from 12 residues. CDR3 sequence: CASSFLRAEAFF. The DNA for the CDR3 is TGTGCCAGCAGCTTCCTAAGAGCTGAAGCTTTCTTT.

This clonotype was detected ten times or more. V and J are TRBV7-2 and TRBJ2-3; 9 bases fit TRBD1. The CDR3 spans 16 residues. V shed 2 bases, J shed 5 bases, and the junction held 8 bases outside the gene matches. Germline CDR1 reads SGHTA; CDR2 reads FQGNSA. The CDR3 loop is CASSLFGQGIRDTQYF. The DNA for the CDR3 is TGTGCCAGCAGCTTATTTGGACAGGGGATTCGAGATACGCAGTATTTT.

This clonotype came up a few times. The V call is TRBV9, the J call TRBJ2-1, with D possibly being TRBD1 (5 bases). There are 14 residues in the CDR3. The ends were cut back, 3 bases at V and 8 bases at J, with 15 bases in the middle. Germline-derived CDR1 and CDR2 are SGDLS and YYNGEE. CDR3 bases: TGTGCCAGCAGCGACAGCTACAGGTCCGATGAGCAGTTCTTC. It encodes CASSDSYRSDEQFF.